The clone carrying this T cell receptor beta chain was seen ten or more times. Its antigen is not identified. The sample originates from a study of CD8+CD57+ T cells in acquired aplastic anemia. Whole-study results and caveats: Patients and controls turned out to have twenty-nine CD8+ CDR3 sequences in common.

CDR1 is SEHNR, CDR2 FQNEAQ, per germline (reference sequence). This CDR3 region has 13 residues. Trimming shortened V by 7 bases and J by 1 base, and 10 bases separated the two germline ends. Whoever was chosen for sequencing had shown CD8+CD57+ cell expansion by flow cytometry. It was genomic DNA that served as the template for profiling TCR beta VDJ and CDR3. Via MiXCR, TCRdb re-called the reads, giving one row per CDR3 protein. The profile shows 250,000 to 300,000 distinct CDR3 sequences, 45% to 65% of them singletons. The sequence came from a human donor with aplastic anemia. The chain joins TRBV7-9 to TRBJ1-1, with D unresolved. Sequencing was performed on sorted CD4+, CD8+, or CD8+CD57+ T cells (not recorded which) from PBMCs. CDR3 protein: CASTTTRNTEAFF. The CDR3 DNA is TGTGCCAGCACTACAACCCGGAACACTGAAGCTTTCTTT.